There are a few counts of the clone carrying this T cell receptor beta chain. This entry belongs to a study of T cells in Graves' hyperthyroidism and ophthalmopathy. RNA transcripts gave rise to amplified TCR beta CDR3 regions. The TCR CDR3 was amplified in a first-round RT-PCR using the HTBI primer set. One entry per CDR3 protein, called by TCRdb with MiXCR from the multiplex PCR reads. Here the sample spans some 650,000 distinct CDR3 sequences, approximately 15% being singletons. This CDR3 spans 15 amino acids. Trimming took 2 bases from V and 1 from J, leaving 12 bases between them. CDR1 is MGHRA, CDR2 YSYEKL, per germline. Duration under 3 months, a NOSPECS grade of at least 4, and a Clinical Activity Score of at least 3 characterized the ophthalmopathy patients.

Sequences were obtained from blood. V usage is TRBV4-1 and J usage is TRBJ2-7, with a tentative D call TRBD2 (6 bases). This receptor was obtained from a middle-aged woman with Graves' ophthalmopathy. The CDR3 loop reads CASSQTGLSSYEQYF. The DNA for the CDR3 is TGCGCCAGCAGCCAAACGGGACTCTCATCCTACGAGCAGTACTTC.